These T cell receptor beta chains were read from a single sample in a study of CD8 T cells in ankylosing spondylitis. Each CDR3 protein is one row after TCRdb ran MiXCR on the 5' RACE reads. The sample shows under 250,000 distinct CDR3 sequences, 10% of them seen only once. The specimen sequenced was blood, either unsorted or a sorted T cell fraction (not recorded which). The receptors were gathered from a male donor with ankylosing spondylitis or in good health (not recorded which). Each CDR3 is given with its conserved first and last residue. D genes are given only for firm matches. A clone size is listed for some rows: how often the clone was seen (once, few, many), or a class if it is expanded.

v_gene	d_gene	j_gene	abundance	CDR3aa	CDR3nt
TRBV29-1	-	TRBJ1-2	-	CSVAGLQRHYGYTF	TGCAGCGTGGCGGGACTCCAAAGGCACTATGGCTACACCTTC
TRBV2	TRBD1	TRBJ2-7	many	CASRGDSYEQYF	TGTGCCAGCAGAGGGGACAGCTACGAGCAGTACTTC
TRBV27	-	TRBJ1-1	-	CASSILDRRTEAFF	TGTGCCAGCAGTATACTGGACAGACGCACTGAAGCTTTCTTT
TRBV20-1	-	TRBJ1-1	many	CSATWGLETEAFF	TGCAGTGCTACCTGGGGGTTAGAGACTGAAGCTTTCTTT
TRBV15	-	TRBJ2-7	many	CATSSYRLEEQYF	TGTGCCACCAGCAGCTACCGGTTAGAGGAGCAGTACTTC
TRBV7-9	TRBD1	TRBJ2-1	-	CASSPTGGFYNEQFF	TGTGCCAGCAGCCCAACAGGGGGGTTTTACAATGAGCAGTTCTTC
TRBV21-1	-	TRBJ1-5	many	CARRESQPQHF	TGTGCCAGGAGGGAGAGTCAGCCCCAGCATTTT
TRBV30	-	TRBJ1-1	-	CAWTYRLNTEAFF	TGTGCCTGGACCTACAGGTTGAACACTGAAGCTTTCTTT
TRBV6-2/TRBV6-3	TRBD1	TRBJ2-3	-	CASSPGRTGAPTDTQYF	TGTGCCAGCAGTCCCGGACGGACAGGGGCCCCCACAGATACGCAGTATTTT
TRBV20-1	-	TRBJ2-7	-	CSASSLDRGSYEQYF	TGCAGTGCTAGTTCCTTGGACAGAGGCTCCTACGAGCAGTACTTC
TRBV7-2	-	TRBJ2-3	many	CASSVLRRVTSTDTQYF	TGTGCCAGCAGCGTCCTCCGGAGGGTTACTAGCACAGATACGCAGTATTTT
TRBV4-1	TRBD1	TRBJ2-5	many	CASSHFDRGQTQYF	TGCGCCAGCAGCCACTTCGACAGGGGCCAGACCCAGTACTTC
TRBV10-3	-	TRBJ1-2	many	CAIRGEGRDYGYTF	TGTGCCATCAGGGGGGAGGGGCGCGACTATGGCTACACCTTC
TRBV5-1	-	TRBJ2-3	many	CASSLGTSGDTQYF	TGCGCCAGCAGCTTGGGGACTTCAGGCGATACGCAGTATTTT
TRBV10-2	-	TRBJ1-4	many	CASSDPSQEDEKLFF	TGCGCCAGCAGTGACCCCTCTCAGGAGGATGAAAAACTGTTTTTT
TRBV5-1	-	TRBJ2-1	many	CASRQSQNSYNEQFF	TGCGCCAGTCGGCAGAGTCAGAATTCCTACAATGAGCAGTTCTTC
TRBV12-5	-	TRBJ2-3	many	CASVLVQGLTDTQYF	TGTGCTAGTGTTTTGGTACAGGGACTCACAGATACGCAGTATTTT
TRBV5-1	-	TRBJ1-4	many	CASRVDSNEKLFF	TGCGCCAGCAGGGTGGACAGTAATGAAAAACTGTTTTTT
TRBV20-1	-	TRBJ2-5	many	CSATYPGQETQYF	TGCAGTGCTACCTACCCAGGCCAAGAGACCCAGTACTTC
TRBV6-2/TRBV6-3	TRBD2	TRBJ2-1	-	CASSYSTPSGSVEQFF	TGTGCCAGCAGTTACTCGACGCCTAGCGGGAGTGTGGAGCAGTTCTTC
TRBV14	TRBD2	TRBJ2-7	many	CASSQVGRASGIFYEQYF	TGTGCCAGCAGCCAAGTGGGTCGCGCTAGCGGGATATTTTACGAGCAGTACTTC
TRBV12-3/TRBV12-4	-	TRBJ2-1	many	CASTSSYNEQFF	TGTGCCAGCACGAGCTCCTACAATGAGCAGTTCTTC
TRBV12-3/TRBV12-4	-	TRBJ1-1	many	CASSLARGTEAFF	TGTGCCAGCAGTTTAGCGCGGGGCACTGAAGCTTTCTTT
TRBV29-1	TRBD1	TRBJ2-3	many	CSAQDRTVRDTQYF	TGCAGCGCACAGGACAGGACCGTGAGAGATACGCAGTATTTT
TRBV7-2	-	TRBJ2-1	few	CASSLVGPHNEQFF	TGTGCCAGCAGCTTAGTAGGCCCACACAATGAGCAGTTCTTC
TRBV24-1	-	TRBJ2-7	many	CATRLGDQPYEQYF	TGTGCCACCAGATTGGGCGACCAGCCCTACGAGCAGTACTTC
TRBV5-1	TRBD2	TRBJ2-1	-	CATSLAGGEYNEQFF	TGCGCCACCTCTTTAGCGGGAGGTGAATACAATGAGCAGTTCTTC
TRBV7-2	-	TRBJ2-5	once	CASRATSDQVGTRYF	TGTGCCAGCAGAGCCACTAGTGACCAGGTCGGGACCCGGTACTTC
TRBV18	TRBD1	TRBJ2-7	few	CASSPGQGEHEQYF	TGTGCCAGCTCACCCGGACAGGGCGAGCACGAGCAGTACTTC
TRBV7-9	-	TRBJ1-2	-	CASSPTRDGYTF	TGTGCCAGCAGCCCGACGAGGGATGGCTACACCTTC
TRBV6-1	-	TRBJ1-5	many	CASSDRWGQDQPQHF	TGTGCCAGCAGTGACCGATGGGGCCAAGATCAGCCCCAGCATTTT
TRBV7-8	-	TRBJ2-1	many	CASSLALDGPEFF	TGTGCCAGCAGCTTAGCGCTTGACGGTCCCGAGTTCTTC
TRBV7-6	-	TRBJ2-5	many	CASSLLPKETQYF	TGTGCCAGCAGCTTATTACCAAAAGAGACCCAGTACTTC
TRBV5-1	TRBD1	TRBJ1-1	-	CASSAQTGGTEAFF	TGCGCCAGCAGCGCTCAGACAGGGGGCACTGAAGCTTTCTTT
TRBV7-9	-	TRBJ1-3	few	CASSSGLGNTIYF	TGTGCCAGCAGCTCGGGACTCGGAAACACCATATATTTT
TRBV30	-	TRBJ1-5	many	CAWSEGPNQPQHF	TGTGCCTGGAGTGAGGGTCCCAATCAGCCCCAGCATTTT